The table lists the clone carrying this TCR beta chain with a few counts. Its cognate antigen is unknown. This specimen belongs to a study of T-cell reconstitution after alpha-beta-depleted transplantation in children. Findings of the study overall: About two months after transplant, alpha-beta T cells reportedly came from several hundred expanded graft clones. It was surviving recipient T cells and thymic progenitors that gave some patients high TCRbeta diversity at day 60. Diversity and T-cell counts at one year after transplant derived mostly from new T cells.

The CDR3 is 18 amino acids. Germline V lookup: CDR1 SGHTA, CDR2 FQGTGA. V was shortened by 0 bases and J by 3 bases, with 18 bases between the two germline ends. Preparation of the TCRbeta library used unique molecular identifiers. TCRdb processed the PCR reads anew with MiXCR; each CDR3 protein has one entry. The sample has about a million distinct CDR3 sequences, about 30% seen once. The chain carries TRBV7-3 and TRBJ2-1, with a tentative D call TRBD1 (5 bases). The sample here was PBMCs, mostly from graft donor cells, taken 360 days after TCRalphabeta/CD19-depleted stem cell transplant. The source is a boy less than two years old who had a stem cell transplant for SCID, so the T cells may come from the graft donor. The CDR3 DNA follows: TGTGCCAGCAGCTTAACCCCCGCGCAGGGTTTGCTCTACAATGAGCAGTTCTTC. Translation gives CASSLTPAQGLLYNEQFF.